The 21 T cell receptor beta chains below all came from one sample that was sequenced in a study of blood T cells in healthy people across ages. A J-beta primer mix and a sample-barcoded 5' primer were used in a second PCR of roughly 6 to 12 cycles. TCRdb analysed the 5' RACE reads with MiXCR anew, one entry per CDR3 protein. The sample contains hundreds of thousands of distinct CDR3 sequences, 58% of which appear only once. The sequencing sample was made of blood. The source is a man aged 55 to 69 in good health.

A single count supports this clonotype. The chain combines TRBV6-2 or TRBV6-3 with TRBJ1-2; 8 positions agree with TRBD1. This CDR3 comprises 14 residues. Unmatched junction bases numbered 6, after V lost 5 bases and J lost 4 bases. From germline, CDR1 is MNHEY and CDR2 SVGEGT. CDR3: CASSQRTGLYGYTF. In DNA, the CDR3 is TGTGCCAGCAGTCAACGGACAGGGCTCTATGGCTACACCTTC.

This clonotype was seen a few times. V and J are TRBV11-2 and TRBJ2-1, with TRBD1 matching over 8 bases. The CDR3 extends over 17 amino acids. With 1 base clipped from V and 7 bases from J, the junction kept 12 bases outside the gene matches. In germline, CDR1 is SGHAT, CDR2 FQNNGV. The DNA of the CDR3 is TGTGCCAGCAGCTTAGCTGGGCAGGGGGCGTTCTGGAATGAGCAGTTCTTC. Protein product: CASSLAGQGAFWNEQFF.

The chain employs TRBV11-3 and TRBJ2-1; TRBD2 is a possible D gene (6 bases). Germline V gene sequence: CDR1 SGHNT, CDR2 YENEEA. V dropped 1 base and J dropped 6 bases, with 10 bases sitting between them. This CDR3 is 14 amino acids long. The CDR3 sequence is CASSLGLVPNEQFF. In DNA, the CDR3 is TGTGCCAGCAGCTTAGGACTAGTCCCCAATGAGCAGTTCTTC. The variable domain in full, with the rest retrieved from reference TRBV11-3 and TRBJ2-1, is EAGVVQSPRYKIIEKKQPVAFWCNPISGHNTLYWYLQNLGQGPELLIRYENEEAVDDSQLPKDRFSAERLKGVDSTLKIQPAELGDSAVYLCASSLGLVPNEQFFGPGTRLTVL.

CDR3 region: CASSLAGREVHEQYF. In DNA, the CDR3 is TGCGCCAGCAGCTTGGCCGGCAGGGAGGTCCACGAGCAGTACTTC. The chain is built from TRBV5-1 and TRBJ2-7; a possible D gene is TRBD2 (6 bases). The CDR3 spans 15 residues. Germline CDR1 SGHRS, CDR2 YFSETQ. V gave up 0 bases and J gave up 5 bases, with 15 bases separating them.

This chain connects TRBV6-2 or TRBV6-3 to TRBJ1-5; D is possibly TRBD1 (5 bases). Trimming stripped 0 bases from V and 6 bases from J, with 15 bases between. The length of the CDR3 is 16 residues. CDR1 is MNHEY, CDR2 SVGEGT, per germline. The CDR3 loop is CASSYSNGARGQPQHF. CDR3 nucleotide sequence: TGTGCCAGCAGTTACTCGAACGGGGCCCGGGGTCAGCCCCAGCATTTT.

The chain is built from TRBV12-5 and TRBJ2-7, with 11 bases aligning to TRBD2. CDR3 length equals 14 residues. Trimming cost V 6 bases and J 2 bases; bases outside gene matches: 3. The germline V gene has CDR1 LGHNT and CDR2 FRNRAP. In DNA form, the CDR3 reads TGTGCTAGTGGGGGGACTAGCGGCCCCTACGAGCAGTACTTC. This translates into CASGGTSGPYEQYF.

V is TRBV29-1 and J is TRBJ2-2; D not resolved. V was clipped by 6 bases and J by 0 bases, with 11 bases between them. Germline CDR1 is SQVTM and CDR2 is ANQGSEA. The CDR3 extends over 14 amino acids. CDR3 sequence: CSVKSAANTGELFF. For the CDR3, the DNA is TGCAGCGTCAAGTCGGCGGCGAACACCGGGGAGCTGTTTTTT.

This sequence joins TRBV29-1 and TRBJ2-1; possibly TRBD1 for D (6 bases). The CDR3 has 15 amino acids. The V end was cut by 0 bases, the J end by 7 bases, with 16 bases between. Per germline, CDR1 SQVTM and CDR2 ANQGSEA. CDR3 in amino acids: CSVEDWAGAWNEQFF. The DNA for the CDR3 is TGCAGCGTTGAAGACTGGGCAGGGGCCTGGAATGAGCAGTTCTTC.

This clonotype was counted between two and nine times. The V and J genes are TRBV7-2 and TRBJ1-2; D ambiguous. The CDR3 sequence is 15 residues long. V was shortened by 4 bases and J by 4 bases, with 16 bases between the two germline ends. The germline gives CDR1 SGHTA, CDR2 FQGNSA. The chain's CDR3 is CASSSSYTDPYGYTF. CDR3 nucleotides: TGTGCCAGCAGCTCCTCCTACACAGACCCCTATGGCTACACCTTC.

The J gene is TRBJ2-3, the V gene TRBV10-3, with a weak D call TRBD2 (6 bases). Germline V gene data show CDR1 as ENHRY and CDR2 as SYGVKD. This CDR3 has 15 residues. Trimming pared 6 bases from V and 3 bases from J, leaving 16 bases between. The CDR3, as DNA: TGTGCCATCAGGGACCCTCGGGAGCCAACAGATACGCAGTATTTT. It translates to CAIRDPREPTDTQYF.

The chain employs TRBV5-1 and TRBJ2-5; tentatively, D is TRBD2 (7 bases). The germline V gene encodes CDR1 SGHRS and CDR2 YFSETQ. The CDR3 is 16 residues long. The V end lost 0 bases, the J end lost 2 bases, and 14 bases lay between the germline ends. The chain's CDR3 is CASSLVTGGRQETQYF. CDR3 nucleotides: TGCGCCAGCAGCTTGGTAACGGGGGGCCGACAAGAGACCCAGTACTTC.

Notes on this clonotype: Relative to the germline gene, one junction end is altered; a read error may explain this. The genes are TRBV7-2 and TRBJ2-7; possibly TRBD2 for D (6 bases). The J call may be in error: the DNA end matches TRBJ2-5 better. The CDR3 loop spans 16 amino acids. In germline, CDR1 is SGHTA, CDR2 FQGNSA. As DNA, the CDR3 is TGTGCCAGCAACTTAGACTTTCGCCGGGGGCAAGAGACCCAGTACTTC. It yields the protein CASNLDFRRGQETQYF.

The J gene is TRBJ1-2, the V gene TRBV24-1, with TRBD1 matching 9 bases. The V and J ends lost 4 bases and 6 bases, in that order; junction bases with no gene match: 5. CDR1 and CDR2 (germline): KGHDR, SFDVKD. The CDR3 totals 14 residues. CDR3 loop: CATSEHGTGNGYTF. For the CDR3, the DNA is TGTGCCACCAGTGAGCACGGGACAGGGAATGGCTACACCTTC.

This clonotype was detected ten times or more. CDR3 sequence reads: CSVRADSNYGYTF. The DNA for the CDR3 is TGCAGCGTTCGGGCGGACAGCAACTATGGCTACACCTTC. This chain links TRBV29-1 with TRBJ1-2; TRBD1 is a possible D gene (6 bases). V shed 5 bases and J shed 2 bases, with 12 bases lying between them. This CDR3 contains 13 residues. Germline-derived CDR1 and CDR2 are SQVTM and ANQGSEA. Together with reference TRBV29-1 and TRBJ1-2, the CDR3 gives the full variable domain: SAVISQKPSRDICQRGTSLTIQCQVDSQVTMMFWYRQQPGQSLTLIATANQGSEATYESGFVIDKFPISRPNLTFSTLTVSNMSPEDSSIYLCSVRADSNYGYTFGSGTRLTVV.

The chain employs TRBV5-1 and TRBJ2-1, with D possibly matching TRBD1 (6 bases). The CDR3 length is 13 residues. The V end was cut by 4 bases, the J end by 8 bases, with 13 bases between. Germline V gene lookup returns CDR1 SGHRS and CDR2 YFSETQ. This chain's CDR3 is CASSPGQSDEQFF. CDR3 bases: TGCGCCAGCAGCCCTGGACAGTCGGATGAGCAGTTCTTC.

The rearrangement links TRBV20-1 to TRBJ1-2; D gene ambiguous. The CDR3 totals 12 residues. In germline, CDR1 is DFQATT, CDR2 SNEGSKA (reference sequence). V lost 3 bases and J 1 base, leaving 6 bases between the germline ends. The CDR3 nucleotides are TGCAGTGCTAGTAACGATAACTATGGCTACACCTTC. Its protein is CSASNDNYGYTF.

The chain recombines TRBV11-2 with TRBJ2-1; D gene uncertain. Germline CDR1 and CDR2: SGHAT and FQNNGV. Deletions cut 5 bases from V and 12 bases from J, with 14 bases between. The CDR3 runs to 12 residues. CDR3 amino acids: CASSVQVTGQFF. For the CDR3, the DNA is TGTGCCAGCAGCGTCCAGGTTACGGGGCAGTTCTTC.

The rearrangement joins TRBV3-1 to TRBJ1-1, with TRBD1 as a possible D gene (6 bases). CDR3 size: 15 residues. Trimming pared 0 bases from V and 0 bases from J, leaving 8 bases between. Germline CDR1 reads LGHDT; CDR2 reads YNNKEL (reference sequence). The CDR3 is CASSQDGQMNTEAFF. The CDR3 bases are TGTGCCAGCAGCCAAGATGGACAGATGAACACTGAAGCTTTCTTT.

J is TRBJ2-3 and V is TRBV2; D is tentatively TRBD1 or TRBD2 (5 bases each). Looked up from germline, CDR1 is SNHLY and CDR2 is FYNNEI. Trimming took off 11 bases at V and 1 base at J, with 16 bases between the two ends. The CDR3 extends over 14 amino acids. The CDR3 region is CALIRAGGTDTQYF. Here the CDR3 DNA reads TGTGCCCTCATCAGGGCGGGCGGCACAGATACGCAGTATTTT.

This clonotype was seen repeatedly, ten times or more. The chain joins TRBV29-1 to TRBJ2-1; 11 bases map to TRBD2. The V segment lost 7 bases and the J segment 8 bases; nucleotides outside the gene matches: 10. The CDR3 is made up of 14 amino acids. Germline assignment: CDR1 SQVTM and CDR2 ANQGSEA. CDR3 in amino acids: CSAVRSGGADEQFF. Written as DNA, the CDR3 is TGCAGCGCCGTCCGTAGCGGGGGGGCCGATGAGCAGTTCTTC.

The chain joins TRBV4-1 to TRBJ2-7; 9 bases are a match to TRBD2. The CDR3 runs 14 residues. Germline-derived CDR1 and CDR2 are MGHRA and YSYEKL. Trimming took 5 bases from V and 5 from J; bases not matched to a gene: 7. In nucleotides, the CDR3 is TGCGCCAGCAGCTTAATAGCGGGAGCCCACGAGCAGTACTTC. Translating it yields CASSLIAGAHEQYF.